This T cell receptor (beta chain) was identified in a study of regulatory T cells in long-lasting Graves disease. The junction had 12 bases not matched to a gene; V was cut back by 2 bases and J by 5 bases. This CDR3 spans 18 amino acids. Sample time point: persistent/refractory GD, antithyroid drugs over 5 years with positive TRAb. After RNA was extracted from PBMCs, the TCR library was made from it. TCR beta libraries were built with iRepertoire HTBI primers and Arm-PCR of CDR3 regions. MiXCR, run by TCRdb on the multiplex PCR reads, gives a single entry per CDR3 protein. Of some 280,000 distinct CDR3 sequences listed, 20% to 25% are singletons. This clonotype was detected many times.

The V gene is TRBV12-3 or TRBV12-4, the J gene TRBJ2-2, with TRBD2 identical over 9 bases. The TCR comes from a female donor with Graves disease. This sample comprised peripheral blood mononuclear cells (PBMCs), obtained when the disease was refractory, from a patient treated with antithyroid drugs. The CDR3 region has the DNA TGTGCCAGCAGTTTATATTTAGCGGGAGAAATTCGGACCGGGGAGCTGTTTTTT. The encoded protein is CASSLYLAGEIRTGELFF.